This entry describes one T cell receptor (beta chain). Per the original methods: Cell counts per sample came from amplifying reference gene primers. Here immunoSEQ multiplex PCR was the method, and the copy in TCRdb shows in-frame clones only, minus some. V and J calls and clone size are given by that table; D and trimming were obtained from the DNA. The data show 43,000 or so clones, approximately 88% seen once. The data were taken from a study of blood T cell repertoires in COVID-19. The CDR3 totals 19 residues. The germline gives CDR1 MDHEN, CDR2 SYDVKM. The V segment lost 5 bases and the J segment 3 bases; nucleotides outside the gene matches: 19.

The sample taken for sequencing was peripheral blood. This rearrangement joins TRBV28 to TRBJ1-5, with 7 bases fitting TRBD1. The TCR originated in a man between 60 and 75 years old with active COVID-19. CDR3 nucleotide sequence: TGTGCCAGCAGTACTAGGGACAGACTCCTCAACAACTTCAATCAGCCCCAGCATTTT. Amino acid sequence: CASSTRDRLLNNFNQPQHF.